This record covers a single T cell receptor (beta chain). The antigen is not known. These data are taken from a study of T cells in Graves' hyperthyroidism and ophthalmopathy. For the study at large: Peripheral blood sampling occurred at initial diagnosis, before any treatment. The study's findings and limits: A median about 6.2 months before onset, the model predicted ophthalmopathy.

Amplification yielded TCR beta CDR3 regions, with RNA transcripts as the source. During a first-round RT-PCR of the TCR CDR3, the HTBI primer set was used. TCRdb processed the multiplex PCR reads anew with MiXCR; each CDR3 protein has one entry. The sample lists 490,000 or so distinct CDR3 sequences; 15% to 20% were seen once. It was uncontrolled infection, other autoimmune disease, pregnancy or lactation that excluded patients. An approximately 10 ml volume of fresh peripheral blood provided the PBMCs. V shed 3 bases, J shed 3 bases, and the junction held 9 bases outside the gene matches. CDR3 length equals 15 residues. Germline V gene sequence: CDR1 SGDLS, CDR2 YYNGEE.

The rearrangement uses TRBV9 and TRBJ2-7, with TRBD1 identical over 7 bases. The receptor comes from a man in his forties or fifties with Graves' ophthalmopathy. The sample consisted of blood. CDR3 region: CASSDKGGFGYEQYF. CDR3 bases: TGTGCCAGCAGCGACAAAGGGGGCTTTGGCTACGAGCAGTACTTC.